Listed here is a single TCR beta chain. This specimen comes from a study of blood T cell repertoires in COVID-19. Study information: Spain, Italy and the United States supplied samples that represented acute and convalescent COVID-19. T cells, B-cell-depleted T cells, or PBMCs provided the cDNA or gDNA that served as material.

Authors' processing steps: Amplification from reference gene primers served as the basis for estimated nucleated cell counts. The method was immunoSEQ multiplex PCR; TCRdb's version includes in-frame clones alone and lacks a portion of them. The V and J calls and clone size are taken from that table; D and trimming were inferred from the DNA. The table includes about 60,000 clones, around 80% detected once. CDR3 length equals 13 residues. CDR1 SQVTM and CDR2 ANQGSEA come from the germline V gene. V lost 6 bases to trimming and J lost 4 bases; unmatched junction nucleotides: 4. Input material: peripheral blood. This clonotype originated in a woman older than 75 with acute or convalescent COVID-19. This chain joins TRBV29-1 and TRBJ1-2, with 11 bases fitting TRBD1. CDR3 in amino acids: CSVRTGGSYGYTF. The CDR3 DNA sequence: TGCAGCGTAAGGACAGGGGGCAGCTATGGCTACACCTTC.